This T cell receptor beta chain was found in a study of vaccination and CD4 T cells after COVID-19. Across the study: The authors used overlapping spike peptides from SARS-CoV-2, HCoV-NL63, HCoV-OC43 and HCoV-229E to stimulate cells.

The sample holds one count of this clonotype. The antigen remains unidentified. The CDR3 covers 15 residues. Germline loops: CDR1 MNHNS, CDR2 SASEGT. The ends lost 6 bases at V and 1 base at J; junction bases unmatched: 6. Study-level results: Spike mono-reactivity was shown by 304 of 307 vaccine-specific clones in convalescent patients.

Cultured CD4+ T cells had their DNA profiled by the Oncomine TCR Beta short-read assay. After culture, CD4+ T cells served as the source for genomic DNA extraction. TCRdb re-analysed the PCR reads in MiXCR, keeping a single row per CDR3 protein. The sample records about 18,000 distinct CDR3 sequences, around three quarters being singletons. As to treatment: approximately 9-day PBMC culture with coronavirus spike peptide pools or control peptides (ViraFEST assay). The specimen was CD4+ T cells from blood, cultured in vitro. This receptor was obtained from a human donor who had recovered from COVID-19. This rearrangement joins TRBV6-1 to TRBJ2-3; 8 nucleotides match TRBD2. The CDR3 loop reads CASRPTGGGTDTQYF. For the CDR3, the DNA is TGTGCCAGCAGACCCACCGGGGGGGGCACAGATACGCAGTATTTT.